This T cell receptor beta chain was sequenced during a study of blood T cell repertoires in COVID-19 (TCRdb year 2020). Looking at the study overall: Samples from collaborators originated in the United States, Italy and Spain and spanned both the acute and convalescent phases of COVID-19. The material from the prospective study consisted of cDNA or gDNA derived from T cells, B-cell-depleted T cells, or PBMCs. Subjects who had been exposed to COVID-19, were actively infected with it, or had recovered from it provided the deeply sampled blood TCRbeta repertoires that made up the dataset. The repertoires were released in a freely available public database intended as a resource for research on the immune response to SARS-CoV-2. Samples were obtained from the ongoing ImmuneRACE study (first 160 participants) and from 1,200 or so subjects provided by 6 global collaborators. Nearly every sample came with metadata listing a de-identified subject ID, COVID-19 status, age in years and sex. Where available, HLA class I and class II types were obtained from metadata supplied by the sample provider rather than from assay-based typing.

Results the study describes overall, beyond this receptor: The quantity of clinical and demographic metadata differed by source and by participant and was supplied without curation.

Worth noting for this clone: Its antigen target is currently unknown. Base qualities are not at hand, and no much larger clone is one base apart.

Collaborating institutions collected whole blood in K2EDTA tubes following their own protocols. Collaborator samples were shipped for TCRbeta analysis as frozen whole blood, isolated PBMCs, or DNA extracted from either sample type. V was cut back by 8 bases and J by 7 bases, leaving a gap of 14 bases between them. From its cysteine to its phenylalanine, the CDR3 spans 12 amino acids. The entry retains the CDR3 DNA only, 36 bases that are in frame from base 1. The CDR1 and CDR2 encoded by the germline V gene (reference sequence) are GTSNPN and SVGIG. TCRbeta CDR3 regions were amplified from genomic DNA using the immunoSEQ Assay, a bias-controlled multiplex PCR. For the original study's pipeline: The number of nucleated cells in each sample was estimated from the amplification of reference gene primers within the assay. To quantify the absolute abundance of each unique TCRbeta CDR3 rearrangement, sequence reads were collapsed and filtered. For each sample, productive Simpson clonality was calculated by taking the square root of Simpson's diversity index across productive rearrangements. This is the immuneACCESS table as TCRdb keeps it, with only in-frame sequences that have V and J called. A part of the clones is gone; compared with another copy, unresolved V genes explain less than half, and the rest is unexplained. Clone size and the V and J calls come from that table; the DNA yielded D and trimming. This sample comprises under 200,000 clones, roughly four fifths of them detected only once. The leading ten clones occupy roughly 1.9% of the sample.

The receptor's source is a woman aged 80 or older with acute or convalescent COVID-19. The rearrangement joined TRBV30 to TRBJ2-2, with no confidently assigned D gene. The sequenced material came from peripheral blood. The bases read TGTGCCGGTTCGTTTCCCAGCGGGGAGCTGTTTTTT. This codes for CAGSFPSGELFF.